The rows below give T cell receptor beta chains drawn from one sample of a study of blood T cell repertoires in COVID-19. The table came from immunoSEQ multiplex PCR; TCRdb's copy has only in-frame clones and leaves some out. This table has 300,000 to 400,000 clones, about 90% appearing once. The specimen sequenced was PBMCs or T cells enriched from blood (not recorded which). Receptors were obtained from a woman aged 30 to 39 who had recovered from COVID-19. The CDR3 runs from the conserved cysteine through the conserved F or W. D genes are given only for firm matches. Clone size is shown for a subset of rows, as once, few, many or a class of expanded clone.

TRBJ1-6,TRBD1,-,TRBV2,TGTGCCAGCAGTGAATCAGGGGGGAGGTATAATTCACCCCTCCACTTT,CASSESGGRYNSPLHF
TRBJ1-1,TRBD1,-,TRBV28,TGTGCCAGCAGTTCGACTCCGGGACAGGGGTCTGCAGAAGCTTTCTTT,CASSSTPGQGSAEAFF
TRBJ1-4,-,-,TRBV13,TGTGCCAGCAGCGCCTGGGGACTCGGGGACGAAAAACTGTTTTTT,CASSAWGLGDEKLFF
TRBJ2-7,TRBD2,-,TRBV14,TGTGCCAGCAGCCAAGATTCGGGGGGTCACCTCTACGAGCAGTACTTC,CASSQDSGGHLYEQYF
TRBJ1-2,-,-,TRBV6-1,TGTGCCAGCAGTGAACCCAAATATGGCTACACCTTC,CASSEPKYGYTF
TRBJ1-6,-,-,TRBV12-3/TRBV12-4,TGTGCCAGCGGGACACAGGGACATTCACCCCTCCACTTT,CASGTQGHSPLHF
TRBJ1-3,TRBD1,-,TRBV19,TGTGCCAGTAGCACTCAGGGGGGCAACTCTGGAAACACCATATATTTT,CASSTQGGNSGNTIYF
TRBJ1-2,TRBD1,-,TRBV5-1,TGCGCCAGCAGCTTGGTGCCAGGGGGAGACTATGGCTACACCTTC,CASSLVPGGDYGYTF
TRBJ2-1,TRBD1,-,TRBV12-3/TRBV12-4,TGTGCCAGCAGTTTAAGGGACAGGGGTGAGCAGTTCTTC,CASSLRDRGEQFF
TRBJ2-3,TRBD2,-,TRBV9,TGTGCCAGCAGCTCTTCTAGCGGGGGGGCTTGGGATACGCAGTATTTT,CASSSSSGGAWDTQYF
TRBJ2-7,TRBD1,-,TRBV12-5,TGTGCTAGTGGCTCCGGGACAGGGGAACCCGAGCAGTACTTC,CASGSGTGEPEQYF
TRBJ1-1,TRBD1,-,TRBV18,TGTGCCAGCTCAGGGGCGGTCAGGGGGACTGAAGCTTTCTTT,CASSGAVRGTEAFF
TRBJ1-5,-,-,TRBV7-2,TGTGCCAGCAGCTTAGGTAGGGGAGGGAATCAGCCCCAGCATTTT,CASSLGRGGNQPQHF
TRBJ1-5,TRBD1,-,TRBV19,TGTGCCAGTATTCCCAGGGGGATTGGGCCCCAGCATTTT,CASIPRGIGPQHF
TRBJ2-1,TRBD2,-,TRBV7-2,TGTGCCAGCAGCCCCAGAGCGGGGGGGCCTATAAATGAGCAGTTCTTC,CASSPRAGGPINEQFF
TRBJ1-3,-,-,TRBV10-3,TGTGCCATCAGTGATTCCAGGTACTCTGGAAACACCATATATTTT,CAISDSRYSGNTIYF
TRBJ1-5,-,once,TRBV19,TGTGCCAGTAGTACGGAGAACCCCAATCAGCCCCAGCATTTT,CASSTENPNQPQHF
TRBJ1-2,-,-,TRBV24-1,TGTGCCACCCGGGGGGGCGCAAACTATGGCTACACCTTC,CATRGGANYGYTF
TRBJ2-5,TRBD2,-,TRBV3-1/TRBV3-2,TGTGCCAGCAGCCAACCCCCGGGGACTAGCGTCCAGTACTTC,CASSQPPGTSVQYF
TRBJ2-7,TRBD1,-,TRBV7-2,TGTGCCAGCAGCTTAGGGACAGGGAACCCCTACGAGCAGTACTTC,CASSLGTGNPYEQYF
TRBJ2-2,-,-,TRBV20-1,TGCAGTGCTAGTCCCAGGTCCACCGGGGAGCTGTTTTTT,CSASPRSTGELFF
TRBJ2-1,-,once,TRBV27,TGTGCCAGCAGTTTAATTGGACAGGGCGGGGGTGAGCAGTTCTTC,CASSLIGQGGGEQFF
TRBJ1-5,-,-,TRBV27,TGTGCCAGCCGGACTACCGATCAGCCCCAGCATTTT,CASRTTDQPQHF
TRBJ1-2,-,once,TRBV6-2/TRBV6-3,TGTGCCAGCAGTACCGGACAAGGCTATGGCTACACCTTC,CASSTGQGYGYTF
TRBJ1-5,-,-,TRBV18,TGTGCCAGCTCACCGCAGCAGGGGAGTCAGCCCCAGCATTTT,CASSPQQGSQPQHF
TRBJ1-1,-,-,TRBV7-8,TGTGCCAGCAGCTTACTAGAGGTCCGGGGGAAAGCTTTCTTT,CASSLLEVRGKAFF
TRBJ1-4,-,-,TRBV29-1,TGCAGCGTTTACAGGGCAGATAATGAAAAACTGTTTTTT,CSVYRADNEKLFF
TRBJ2-7,-,-,TRBV3-1/TRBV3-2,TGTGCCAGCAGCCCTCGCGGAGGGAACTACGAGCAGTACTTC,CASSPRGGNYEQYF
TRBJ1-4,-,-,TRBV11-2,TGTGCCAGCAGCCGGACAACAGGTTTAACTAATGAAAAACTGTTTTTT,CASSRTTGLTNEKLFF
TRBJ2-3,-,-,TRBV4-2,TGTGCCAGCAGCCAAGACACAAGAGATACGCAGTATTTT,CASSQDTRDTQYF
TRBJ1-1,-,-,TRBV3-1/TRBV3-2,TGTGCCAGCAGCCATTCCAGTGAAGCTTTCTTT,CASSHSSEAFF
TRBJ2-2,TRBD1,-,TRBV24-1,TGTGCCACCAGGGCAACAGGGGTCACCGGGGAGCTGTTTTTT,CATRATGVTGELFF
TRBJ1-2,TRBD1,-,TRBV18,TGTGCCAGCTCACCAGGACAGGGTTTATATGGCTACACCTTC,CASSPGQGLYGYTF
TRBJ1-4,-,-,TRBV4-1,TGCGCCAGCAGCCCCTCGGGGAATCGTAATGAAAAACTGTTTTTT,CASSPSGNRNEKLFF
TRBJ2-7,-,once,TRBV28,TGTGCCAGCAGTTTATCCGAGGACTACGAGCAGTACTTC,CASSLSEDYEQYF
TRBJ2-3,TRBD1,-,TRBV2,TGTGCCAGCAGGGACAGGAAGGCCACAGATACGCAGTATTTT,CASRDRKATDTQYF
TRBJ1-5,-,few,TRBV19,TGTGCCAGTACCCGAGGCGGGACGAGCAATCAGCCCCAGCATTTT,CASTRGGTSNQPQHF
TRBJ2-1,TRBD2,-,TRBV9,TGTGCCAGCAGCGTAGTAAGCGGGAGCTCCTACAATGAGCAGTTCTTC,CASSVVSGSSYNEQFF
TRBJ2-2,TRBD1,-,TRBV10-1,TGCGCCAGCACTCCGGGACAGGGAGGGACCGGGGAGCTGTTTTTT,CASTPGQGGTGELFF
TRBJ1-1,TRBD1,-,TRBV13,TGTGCCAGCAGCTCGCACAGGGGGCGCGACACTGAAGCTTTCTTT,CASSSHRGRDTEAFF
TRBJ1-2,TRBD1,-,TRBV7-2,TGTGCCAGCAGCTTAATCGTCCAGGGGGCACTCCTTAACTATGGCTACACCTTC,CASSLIVQGALLNYGYTF
TRBJ2-7,-,few,TRBV15,TGTGCCACCAGCAGAGATTTAGCCCACGAGCAGTACTTC,CATSRDLAHEQYF
TRBJ2-2,TRBD1,-,TRBV7-9,TGTGCCAGCCCCGGGGACAGGGGGGCCGGGGAGCTGTTTTTT,CASPGDRGAGELFF
TRBJ2-3,TRBD1,-,TRBV27,TGTGCCAGCAGTTTGGGGACAGGGGAAAAAGATACGCAGTATTTT,CASSLGTGEKDTQYF
TRBJ1-3,-,-,TRBV2,TGTGCCAGCAGTGAATTCGCCGGCGGCTCTGGAAACACCATATATTTT,CASSEFAGGSGNTIYF
TRBJ2-5,TRBD2,-,TRBV19,TGTGCCAGTAGCATAGCGGGGGGCCTCCAAGAGACCCAGTACTTC,CASSIAGGLQETQYF
TRBJ1-1,-,-,TRBV18,TGTGCCAGCTCACCCAGGACAGACATGAACACTGAAGCTTTCTTT,CASSPRTDMNTEAFF
TRBJ2-1,TRBD2,-,TRBV4-3,TGCGCCAGCAGCCAGCGGGGGGACTCCTACAATGAGCAGTTCTTC,CASSQRGDSYNEQFF
TRBJ1-4,TRBD1,-,TRBV5-6,TGTGCCAGCAGCAGGGGGACAGGGGCAAATGAAAAACTGTTTTTT,CASSRGTGANEKLFF
TRBJ1-1,-,few,TRBV19,TGTGCCAGTACTGTTGGGGGGGCAAGGAACACTGAAGCTTTCTTT,CASTVGGARNTEAFF
TRBJ2-7,TRBD2,-,TRBV6-5,TGTGCCAGCAGTTACTCTGGGAGCGGGAAGGCCTACGAGCAGTACTTC,CASSYSGSGKAYEQYF